The 14 T cell receptor beta chains listed next were all sequenced from one sample in a study of cytomegalovirus exposure and HLA in healthy donors. The PCR had 60 Vbeta and 13 Jbeta primers. Here immunoSEQ multiplex PCR was the method, and the copy in TCRdb shows in-frame clones only, minus some. Among approximately 150,000 clones listed, 82% were seen once. The sequencing input was PBMCs. These receptors all come from a woman in her sixties in good health and CMV-seropositive.

This clone appeared many times. The gene calls are TRBV5-1 and TRBJ2-7; 9 nucleotides align to TRBD1. The CDR3 sequence is 14 residues long. The V segment lost 5 bases and the J segment 4 bases; nucleotides outside the gene matches: 7. Germline V gives CDR1 SGHRS, CDR2 YFSETQ. CDR3: CASSRQGQGYEQYF. The CDR3 DNA reads TGCGCCAGCAGTAGGCAGGGACAGGGATACGAGCAGTACTTC.

V is TRBV19 and J is TRBJ1-4; TRBD1 matches at 10 bases. The germline CDR1 and CDR2 sequences are LNHDA and SQIVND (reference sequence). V shed 2 bases and J 7 bases; nucleotides not matched to a gene: 7. CDR3 length: 16 residues. CDR3 in DNA: TGTGCCAGTAGTATAATGGCAGGACAGGGGGGTGAAAAACTGTTTTTT. This gives the protein CASSIMAGQGGEKLFF.

DNA for the CDR3: TGTGCCAGCTCACCGGGACAGGGTGGAATCAATCAGCCCCAGCATTTT. It translates to CASSPGQGGINQPQHF. The V call is TRBV18, the J call TRBJ1-5; 9 bases are a match to TRBD1. Trimming took 3 bases from V and 3 from J; bases not matched to a gene: 6. CDR1 and CDR2 from the germline V gene are KGHSH and LQKENI. This CDR3 has 16 amino acids.

The rearrangement links TRBV19 to TRBJ2-5; 7 bases align to TRBD2. Germline V gene lookup returns CDR1 LNHDA and CDR2 SQIVND (reference sequence). The CDR3 spans 19 residues. V shed 6 bases, J shed 3 bases, and the junction held 22 bases outside the gene matches. CDR3 DNA sequence: TGTGCCAGTAGCGTTTCACTTTCGAGCGGGAATTTAGGAGAAGAGACCCAGTACTTC. It translates to CASSVSLSSGNLGEETQYF.

The CDR3 loop is CASSGPGTGGVGYGYTF. The CDR3 region has the DNA TGTGCCAGCAGCGGTCCCGGGACAGGGGGTGTTGGCTATGGCTACACCTTC. V and J are TRBV7-9 and TRBJ1-2, with 11 positions matching TRBD1. V trimming: 5 bases; J trimming: 4 bases; junction bases outside the gene matches: 12. The CDR3 contains 17 residues. Germline V gene data show CDR1 as SEHNR and CDR2 as FQNEAQ (reference sequence).

CDR3 amino acids: CASSEITEAFF. DNA of the CDR3: TGTGCCAGCAGTGAGATCACTGAAGCTTTCTTT. The chain has TRBV7-6 and TRBJ1-1; no reliable D call. V lost 6 bases and J lost 4, with 6 bases in between. The CDR3 has 11 residues. The V gene's germline CDR1 is SGHVS and CDR2 FNYEAQ.

The genes are TRBV5-4 and TRBJ2-1; 7 bases line up with TRBD1. The junction had 14 bases not matched to a gene; V was cut back by 2 bases and J by 12 bases. In germline, CDR1 is SGHNT, CDR2 YYREEE (reference sequence). The CDR3 is made up of 15 amino acids. The CDR3 DNA reads TGTGCCAGCAGCTTACAGGGGTCCCTTGGTGGGGGGCAGTTCTTC. Residues: CASSLQGSLGGGQFF.

The chain links TRBV7-9 to TRBJ2-1; 7 bases agree with TRBD2. Trimming at V came to 0 bases and at J to 6 bases, leaving 5 bases not matched to a gene. CDR1 and CDR2 from the germline V gene are SEHNR and FQNEAQ (reference sequence). The CDR3 is made up of 15 amino acids. The CDR3: CASSLALAETNEQFF. CDR3 sequence (DNA): TGTGCCAGCAGCTTAGCCCTAGCGGAAACCAATGAGCAGTTCTTC.

Remarks on this clone: At one boundary the junction diverges from the germline segment, which might be a read error. The chain combines TRBV6-6 with TRBJ2-5, with TRBD1 matching 8 bases. There are 14 residues in the CDR3. CDR1 MNHNY and CDR2 SVGAGI come from the germline V gene (reference sequence). CDR3 DNA sequence: TGTGCCAGCAGGTTCGGGACAGGCCAAGAGAGCCAGTACTTC. Translated: CASRFGTGQESQYF.

V is TRBV28 and J is TRBJ1-5; D is uncertain. V dropped 3 bases and J dropped 6 bases, with 15 bases sitting between them. The germline V gene encodes CDR1 MDHEN and CDR2 SYDVKM. This CDR3 has 15 amino acids. The CDR3 nucleotides are TGTGCCAGCAGTTTTCCGACGGGGAAAGGTCAGCCCCAGCATTTT. Encoded protein: CASSFPTGKGQPQHF.

This rearrangement joins TRBV9 to TRBJ2-2; 8 bases agree with TRBD1. The CDR3 sequence is 15 residues long. Germline CDR1 SGDLS, CDR2 YYNGEE. V gave up 0 bases and J gave up 8 bases; unmatched junction bases: 6. The CDR3 nucleotides read TGTGCCAGCAGCGTAGCCCGCCAGGGGGCAGGGGAGCTGTTTTTT. This gives the protein CASSVARQGAGELFF.

This clone appeared a single time. V is TRBV7-2 and J is TRBJ2-7; TRBD1 matches at 10 bases. The germline CDR1 and CDR2 sequences are SGHTA and FQGNSA. V lost 4 bases to trimming and J lost 1 base; unmatched junction nucleotides: 1. The CDR3 spans 14 residues. CDR3 protein: CASSWGQGSYEQYF. CDR3 in DNA: TGTGCCAGCAGCTGGGGACAGGGGTCCTACGAGCAGTACTTC.

This clone turned up a few times. This chain connects TRBV5-4 to TRBJ2-3; D remains ambiguous. Germline values: CDR1 SGHNT, CDR2 YYREEE (reference sequence). Deletions cut 2 bases from V and 1 base from J, with 11 bases between. The CDR3 runs to 15 residues. The CDR3 nucleotides read TGTGCCAGCAGCTTAGAGGCTAGGCGCACAGATACGCAGTATTTT. This translates into CASSLEARRTDTQYF.

The V gene is TRBV7-9, the J gene TRBJ1-6, with 7 bases matching TRBD1. Germline CDR1 and CDR2: SEHNR and FQNEAQ (reference sequence). This CDR3 is 14 amino acids long. V dropped 3 bases and J dropped 7; count of bases not matched to a gene: 3. CDR3 sequence: CASSFWDRNSPLHF. The CDR3, as DNA: TGTGCCAGCAGCTTCTGGGACAGAAATTCACCCCTCCACTTT. Combining the CDR3 with reference TRBV7-9 and TRBJ1-6 gives the whole variable domain DTGVSQNPRHKITKRGQNVTFRCDPISEHNRLYWYRQTLGQGPEFLTYFQNEAQLEKSRLLSDRFSAERPKGSFSTLEIQRTEQGDSAMYLCASSFWDRNSPLHFGNGTRLTVT.